These 25 T cell receptor beta chains were sequenced from one sample in a study of PD-1 blockade in classical Hodgkin lymphoma. The repertoire was sequenced with immunoSEQ multiplex PCR; TCRdb's copy has only in-frame clones and lacks some. The sample consists of some 9,500 clones, about 68% of them appearing once. The sample's time point: cycle 4 day 1 (C4D1), after five to seven weeks of nivolumab. With no exception, relapse followed autologous stem cell transplantation in all patients, and brentuximab vedotin exposure varied. Purification of CD4+ T cells from thawed PBMCs was performed via magnetic negative selection. Here the sequenced sample was CD4+ T cells from blood, taken before the fourth cycle of nivolumab. The receptors were sampled from a human donor with classical Hodgkin lymphoma.

This clone occurred a few times. The chain combines TRBV9 with TRBJ1-6; no clear D gene. Germline V lookup: CDR1 SGDLS, CDR2 YYNGEE. The CDR3 loop spans 12 amino acids. The ends were cut back, 4 bases at V and 5 bases at J, with 4 bases in the middle. This chain's CDR3 is CASSPNNSPLHF. The CDR3 region has the DNA TGTGCCAGCAGCCCAAATAATTCACCCCTCCACTTT.

The CDR3 bases are TGTGCCAGCAGCCGCGCCGACAGCACCTACGAGCAGTACTTC. This sequence encodes CASSRADSTYEQYF. The chain has TRBV7-2 and TRBJ2-7; possible D gene TRBD1, 5 bases. This CDR3 comprises 14 residues. Trimming removed 5 bases at V and 2 bases at J, with 13 bases between. Per germline, CDR1 SGHTA and CDR2 FQGNSA.

This clone occurred once. The V and J genes are TRBV5-6 and TRBJ1-1; D not resolved. CDR1 and CDR2 (germline): SGHDT, YYEEEE. V lost 0 bases to trimming and J lost 7 bases, with 10 bases between them. The CDR3 contains 13 residues. CDR3 sequence: CASSLDSGVEAFF. CDR3 sequence (DNA): TGTGCCAGCAGCTTGGATAGTGGCGTTGAAGCTTTCTTT.

The rearrangement uses TRBV5-1 and TRBJ2-2, with no clear D. This CDR3 spans 11 amino acids. Germline values: CDR1 SGHRS, CDR2 YFSETQ. V was trimmed by 5 bases and J by 7 bases, leaving 6 bases between them. CDR3 in DNA: TGCGCCAGCAGACACGACGGGGAGCTGTTTTTT. Translating gives CASRHDGELFF.

The chain employs TRBV2 and TRBJ1-6, with a possible D match to TRBD1 (6 bases). This CDR3 spans 16 amino acids. Per germline, CDR1 SNHLY and CDR2 FYNNEI. Trimming pared 6 bases from V and 3 bases from J, leaving 15 bases between. In DNA, the CDR3 is TGTGCCAGCAGAAGTGGGGAAGGGGGCTATAATTCACCCCTCCACTTT. Its protein is CASRSGEGGYNSPLHF.

CDR3 DNA sequence: TGTGCCAGCAGTTCGTGGTTAGGCACGCAGTATTTT. This sequence encodes CASSSWLGTQYF. This chain links TRBV28 with TRBJ2-3; no clear D. The CDR3 contains 12 residues. V gave up 4 bases and J gave up 9 bases, with 11 bases separating them. The germline V gene has CDR1 MDHEN and CDR2 SYDVKM.

The rearrangement uses TRBV2 and TRBJ1-2; perhaps TRBD1 as D (6 bases). CDR1 is SNHLY and CDR2 is FYNNEI in the germline V gene. The CDR3 sequence is 13 residues long. With 8 bases removed from V and 0 bases from J, the gap between germline ends came to 10 bases. This CDR3 is CASSRDTNYGYTF. As DNA, the CDR3 is TGTGCCAGCTCGAGGGACACTAACTATGGCTACACCTTC.

The chain uses TRBV28 and TRBJ1-2, with 8 positions matching TRBD1. This CDR3 contains 15 residues. Germline CDR1 is MDHEN and CDR2 is SYDVKM. J gave up 2 bases and V 8 bases, and 10 bases lay outside the gene matches. The CDR3 region has the DNA TGTGCCAGCCGCCGAGCGGCAGGGGGCAACTATGGCTACACCTTC. Protein sequence: CASRRAAGGNYGYTF.

The chain recombines TRBV19 with TRBJ1-2; TRBD1 matches 12 bases. The V gene's germline CDR1 is LNHDA and CDR2 SQIVND (reference sequence). V shed 5 bases, J shed 7 bases, and the junction held 8 bases outside the gene matches. There are 15 residues in the CDR3. CDR3 DNA: TGTGCCAGTAGTGACCGGGACAGGGGGCGGTTTGGCTACACCTTC. It codes for CASSDRDRGRFGYTF.

The chain links TRBV15 to TRBJ2-1, with D possibly called TRBD1 or TRBD2 (6 bases each). V was pared by 2 bases and J by 8 bases, with 10 bases between. Germline-derived CDR1 and CDR2 are LNHNV and YYDKDF (reference sequence). The CDR3 has 13 amino acids. The CDR3 loop is CATSRRGAYEQFF. CDR3 bases: TGTGCCACCAGCAGAAGGGGGGCCTATGAGCAGTTCTTC.

The chain combines TRBV10-3 with TRBJ2-1, with a tentative D call TRBD2 (6 bases). CDR1 and CDR2 from the germline V gene are ENHRY and SYGVKD. This CDR3 spans 13 amino acids. Deletions cut 3 bases from V and 9 bases from J, with 12 bases between. CDR3 sequence reads: CAISEAQRAEQFF. The CDR3 DNA reads as TGTGCCATCAGTGAAGCTCAGCGGGCTGAGCAGTTCTTC.

This clone turned up a few times. The chain uses TRBV7-2 and TRBJ1-6; D may be TRBD1 (6 bases). V lost 5 bases and J 0 bases, leaving 14 bases between the germline ends. The germline V gene encodes CDR1 SGHTA and CDR2 FQGNSA. CDR3 size: 17 residues. CDR3 nucleotide sequence: TGTGCCAGCAGCCCTTGGACAGCCAGCTCCTATAATTCACCCCTCCACTTT. It is translated as CASSPWTASSYNSPLHF.

The V call is TRBV29-1, the J call TRBJ2-5; D unclear. Trimming cost V 5 bases and J 2 bases, with 9 bases left between them. Germline-derived CDR1 and CDR2 are SQVTM and ANQGSEA. The CDR3 length is 12 residues. The CDR3 is CSVTRVQETQYF. The CDR3 nucleotides read TGCAGCGTTACAAGGGTGCAAGAGACCCAGTACTTC.

This clone is large by share. The chain couples TRBV7-9 to TRBJ1-2, with a weak D call TRBD1 (6 bases). CDR1 is SEHNR and CDR2 is FQNEAQ in the germline V gene (reference sequence). The CDR3 totals 15 residues. Deletions cut 4 bases from V and 5 bases from J, with 17 bases between. CDR3 bases: TGTGCCAGCAGCTCGACTTCGGGACACCTTTATGGCTACACCTTC. It translates to CASSSTSGHLYGYTF.

The J gene is TRBJ1-1, the V gene TRBV7-8; no reliable D call. Germline-derived CDR1 and CDR2 are SGHVS and FQNEAQ. Trimming took 1 base from V and 10 from J, leaving 10 bases between them. The CDR3 consists of 12 residues. CDR3 sequence reads: CASSLDSRPAFF. DNA of the CDR3: TGTGCCAGCAGCTTAGACAGCAGGCCAGCTTTCTTT.

This clone has a handful of counts. The chain couples TRBV6-1 to TRBJ2-7; possible D gene TRBD1, 7 bases. Germline V gene sequence: CDR1 MNHNS, CDR2 SASEGT. The CDR3 is 15 residues long. With 6 bases removed from V and 2 bases from J, the gap between germline ends came to 17 bases. As DNA, the CDR3 is TGTGCCAGCAGGGAGGGACAGTCCTGGGCCTACGAGCAGTACTTC. Residues: CASREGQSWAYEQYF.

This chain joins TRBV19 and TRBJ1-1; 7 positions agree with TRBD1. Germline CDR1 is LNHDA and CDR2 is SQIVND (reference sequence). Unmatched junction bases numbered 8, after V lost 5 bases and J lost 2 bases. This CDR3 comprises 15 residues. The CDR3 sequence is CASSEDREINTEAFF. The DNA for the CDR3 is TGTGCCAGTAGTGAAGACAGGGAGATCAACACTGAAGCTTTCTTT.

The CDR3 region has the DNA TGTGCCAGCAGCTTAGTTAATTCACCCCTCCACTTT. This gives the protein CASSLVNSPLHF. This chain uses TRBV7-9 with TRBJ1-6; D not certain. With 1 base removed from V and 6 bases from J, the gap between germline ends came to 1 base. The CDR3 totals 12 residues. CDR1 and CDR2 from the germline V gene are SEHNR and FQNEAQ (reference sequence).

The chain couples TRBV2 to TRBJ2-5; D not resolved. This CDR3 has 13 amino acids. V lost 3 bases, J lost 0 bases, and 5 bases lay in between. Germline CDR1 SNHLY, CDR2 FYNNEI. CDR3: CASSDRNQETQYF. CDR3 in DNA: TGTGCCAGCAGTGACAGGAACCAAGAGACCCAGTACTTC.

In its sample, this clone is medium-sized. DNA for the CDR3: TGTGCCTGGATAGATCGGGGGCGAAGTAACGAGCAGTACTTC. Translation gives CAWIDRGRSNEQYF. The rearrangement links TRBV30 to TRBJ2-7, with D perhaps TRBD1 or TRBD2 (6 bases each). Germline values: CDR1 GTSNPN, CDR2 SVGIG (reference sequence). This CDR3 is 14 amino acids long. V gave up 4 bases and J gave up 5 bases, with 18 bases separating them.

The chain has TRBV20-1 and TRBJ2-7; D uncertain. Trimming took 3 bases from V and 4 from J, leaving 7 bases between them. This CDR3 comprises 11 residues. Germline CDR1 and CDR2: DFQATT and SNEGSKA (reference sequence). The CDR3 DNA follows: TGCAGTGCTAGGGGTGGTTACGAGCAGTACTTC. Translation gives CSARGGYEQYF.

The chain joins TRBV28 to TRBJ1-1, with D perhaps matching TRBD1 (5 bases). The CDR3 covers 14 residues. Germline CDR1 MDHEN, CDR2 SYDVKM. Trimming shortened V by 2 bases and J by 5 bases, and 12 bases separated the two germline ends. DNA of the CDR3: TGTGCCAGCAGTTTAAGGCAGGGTGAAACTGAAGCTTTCTTT. Residues: CASSLRQGETEAFF.

This chain links TRBV11-2 with TRBJ2-7; D may correspond to TRBD1 or TRBD2 (5 bases each). V shed 2 bases and J shed 6 bases, with 20 bases lying between them. The CDR3 runs to 16 residues. Germline V gene data show CDR1 as SGHAT and CDR2 as FQNNGV. CDR3 loop: CASSLNSPGAPGEQYF. CDR3 bases: TGTGCCAGCAGCTTAAATTCCCCCGGGGCCCCCGGCGAGCAGTACTTC.

The chain carries TRBV11-3 and TRBJ2-5, with D hard to call. This CDR3 is 14 amino acids long. Per the germline V gene, CDR1 is SGHNT and CDR2 is YENEEA. Trimming cost V 5 bases and J 1 base, with 11 bases left between them. The CDR3 sequence: CASSPGWTQETQYF. The CDR3 nucleotides are TGTGCCAGCAGCCCCGGGTGGACCCAAGAGACCCAGTACTTC.

The chain links TRBV10-3 to TRBJ2-1, with D maybe TRBD2 (5 bases). The CDR3 is made up of 15 amino acids. Germline V gene sequence: CDR1 ENHRY, CDR2 SYGVKD. Trimming left V 6 bases short and J 0 bases short, with 12 bases between. CDR3: CAIRGAVSSYNEQFF. DNA of the CDR3: TGTGCCATCAGGGGAGCGGTTAGCTCCTACAATGAGCAGTTCTTC.